In its sample, the clone carrying this TCR beta chain was seen many times. No antigen is known for it. Ophthalmopathy in the patients scored at least 3 on Clinical Activity Score and at least 4 on NOSPECS grade, lasting under 3 months. Isolation of PBMCs was performed on around 9.3 ml fresh peripheral blood. This record belongs to a study of T cells in Graves' hyperthyroidism and ophthalmopathy. Study summary: Pretreatment peripheral blood was obtained at initial diagnosis.

Trimming cost V 3 bases and J 4 bases; bases outside gene matches: 9. The CDR3 consists of 15 residues. Looked up from germline, CDR1 is MNHEY and CDR2 is SMNVEV (reference sequence). The source material, RNA transcripts, was used to amplify TCR beta CDR3 regions. HTBI primers were employed in a first-round RT-PCR of the TCR CDR3. From the multiplex PCR reads, TCRdb called clonotypes with MiXCR, one entry per CDR3 protein. The sample holds about 380,000 distinct CDR3 sequences, 18% seen once. Findings and limits, study-wide: Also found in blood were most expanded thyroid clonotypes above 0.001.

This clonotype was obtained from a man aged 18 to 29 with Graves' ophthalmopathy. This chain joins TRBV27 and TRBJ2-7; the match to TRBD2 covers 7 bases. The specimen sequenced was blood. Written as DNA, the CDR3 is TGTGCCAGCAGTTTCTCCGTGGGAGGGTTTTACGAGCAGTACTTC. It codes for CASSFSVGGFYEQYF.